This note documents a single T cell receptor (beta chain) sequence. The data were obtained in a study of control samples from healthy donors and cancer patients. This CDR3 comprises 16 residues. Germline assignment: CDR1 MNHEY and CDR2 SVGEGT. V was pared by 2 bases and J by 7 bases, with 18 bases between. Data came from immunoSEQ multiplex PCR; TCRdb stores just in-frame clones and leaves some out. The sample yields some 150,000 clones, around 93% seen once. This chain joins TRBV6-2 or TRBV6-3 and TRBJ1-5; a weak D match, TRBD1 (5 bases). The clonotype comes from a woman aged 60-75 years in good health. The sample taken for sequencing was blood. CDR3 in amino acids: CASSYRGKGKQQPQHF. The CDR3 region has the DNA TGTGCCAGCAGTTACAGGGGTAAGGGGAAACAACAGCCCCAGCATTTT.